This TCR beta chain came from a study of monozygotic twins with inflammatory bowel disease. Incorporation of UMIs carrying a 6-nucleotide sample barcode was performed by template switching. TCRdb re-called the 5' RACE reads and catalogs CDR3 proteins one per entry, DNA excluded. This sample's table reports just over 300,000 distinct CDR3 sequences. Study conclusions and caveats: Immunosuppressive treatments were not uniform, and this may have added variability to patient repertoires. The authors found no support for a single strong IBD-associated signal or clonotype. Fewer clonotypes were shared with others by IBD patients than by healthy twins, especially with disease activity.

Regarding this clonotype: Its target is not known.

The sequence was obtained from a human donor with ulcerative colitis or Crohn's disease, or a healthy co-twin of an affected twin (not recorded which). The sample was blood.

This CDR3 is CASNPIAGYYNEQFF. This chain uses TRBV6-2 or TRBV6-3 with TRBJ2-1. Germline V CDR1 and CDR2: MNHEY, SVGEGT. This CDR3 comprises 15 residues.